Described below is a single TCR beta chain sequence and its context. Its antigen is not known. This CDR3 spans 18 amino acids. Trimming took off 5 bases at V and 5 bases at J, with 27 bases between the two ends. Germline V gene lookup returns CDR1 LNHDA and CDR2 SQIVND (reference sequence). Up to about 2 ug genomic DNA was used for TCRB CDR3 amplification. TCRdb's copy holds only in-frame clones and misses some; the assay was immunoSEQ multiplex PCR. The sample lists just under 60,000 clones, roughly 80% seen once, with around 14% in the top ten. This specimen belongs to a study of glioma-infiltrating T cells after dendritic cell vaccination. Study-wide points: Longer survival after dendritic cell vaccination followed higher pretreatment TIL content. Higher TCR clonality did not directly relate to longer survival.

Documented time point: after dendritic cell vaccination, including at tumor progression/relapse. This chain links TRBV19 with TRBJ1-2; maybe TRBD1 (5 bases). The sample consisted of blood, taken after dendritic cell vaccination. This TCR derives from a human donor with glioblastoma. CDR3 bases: TGTGCCAGTAGTCCAACGGCGGGGACCACGGACCTTAGGTATGGCTACACCTTC. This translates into CASSPTAGTTDLRYGYTF.